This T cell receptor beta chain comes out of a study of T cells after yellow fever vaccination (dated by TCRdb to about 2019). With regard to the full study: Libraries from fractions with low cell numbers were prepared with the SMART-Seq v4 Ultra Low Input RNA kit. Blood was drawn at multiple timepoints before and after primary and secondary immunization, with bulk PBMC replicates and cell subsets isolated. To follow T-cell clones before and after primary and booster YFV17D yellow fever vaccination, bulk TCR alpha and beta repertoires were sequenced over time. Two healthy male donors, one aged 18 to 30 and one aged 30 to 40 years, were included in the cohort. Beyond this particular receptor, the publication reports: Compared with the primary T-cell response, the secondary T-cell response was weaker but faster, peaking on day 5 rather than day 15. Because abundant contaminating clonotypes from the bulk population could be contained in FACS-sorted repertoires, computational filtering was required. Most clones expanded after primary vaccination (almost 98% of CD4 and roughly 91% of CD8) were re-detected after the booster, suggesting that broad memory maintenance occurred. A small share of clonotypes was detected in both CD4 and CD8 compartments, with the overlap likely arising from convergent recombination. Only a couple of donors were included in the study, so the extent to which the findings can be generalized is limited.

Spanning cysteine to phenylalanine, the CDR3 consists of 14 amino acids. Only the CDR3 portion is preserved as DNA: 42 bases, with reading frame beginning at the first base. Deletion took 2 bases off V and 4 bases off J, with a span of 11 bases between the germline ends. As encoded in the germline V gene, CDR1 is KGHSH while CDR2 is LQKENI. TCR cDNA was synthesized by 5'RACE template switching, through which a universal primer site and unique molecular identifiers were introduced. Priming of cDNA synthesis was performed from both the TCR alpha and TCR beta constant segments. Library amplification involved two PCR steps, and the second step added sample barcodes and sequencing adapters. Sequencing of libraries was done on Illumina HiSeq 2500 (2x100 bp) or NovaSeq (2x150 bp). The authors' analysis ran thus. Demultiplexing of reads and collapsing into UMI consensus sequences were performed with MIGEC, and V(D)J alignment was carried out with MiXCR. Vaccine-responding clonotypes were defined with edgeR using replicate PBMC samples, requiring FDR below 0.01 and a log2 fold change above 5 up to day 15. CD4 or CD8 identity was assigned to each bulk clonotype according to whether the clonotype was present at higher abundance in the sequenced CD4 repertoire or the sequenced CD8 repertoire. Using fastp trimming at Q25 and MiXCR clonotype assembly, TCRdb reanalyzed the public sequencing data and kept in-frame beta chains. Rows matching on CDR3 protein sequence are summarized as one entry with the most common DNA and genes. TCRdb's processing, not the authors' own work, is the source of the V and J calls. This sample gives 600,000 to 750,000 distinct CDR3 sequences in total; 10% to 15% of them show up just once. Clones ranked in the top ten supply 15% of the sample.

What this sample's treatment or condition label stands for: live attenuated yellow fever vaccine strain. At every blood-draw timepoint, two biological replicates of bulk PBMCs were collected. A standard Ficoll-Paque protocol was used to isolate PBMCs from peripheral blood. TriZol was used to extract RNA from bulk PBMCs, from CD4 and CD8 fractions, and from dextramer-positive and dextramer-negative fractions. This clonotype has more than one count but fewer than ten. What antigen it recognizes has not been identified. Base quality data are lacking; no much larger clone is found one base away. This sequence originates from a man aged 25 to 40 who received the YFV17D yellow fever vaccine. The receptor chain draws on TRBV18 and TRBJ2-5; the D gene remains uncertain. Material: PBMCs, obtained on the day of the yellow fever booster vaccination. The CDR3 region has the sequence CASSPKTPGETQYF. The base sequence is TGTGCCAGCTCACCAAAGACTCCTGGAGAGACCCAGTACTTC. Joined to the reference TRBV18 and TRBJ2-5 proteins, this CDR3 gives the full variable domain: NAGVMQNPRHLVRRRGQEARLRCSPMKGHSHVYWYRQLPEEGLKFMVYLQKENIIDESGMPKERFSAEFPKEGPSILRIQQVVRGDSAAYFCASSPKTPGETQYFGPGTRLLVL.